Listed below are T cell receptor beta chains from one sample, sequenced in a study of response to subunit inactivated influenza vaccine. TCRdb re-called the RT-PCR reads with MiXCR, one entry per CDR3 protein. The sample has about half a million distinct CDR3 sequences; around 25% are singletons. Sequenced material: CD4+ T cells sorted from PBMCs, taken 5 to 6 days after vaccination. The receptors come from a man aged 50-60 years who received an inactivated influenza vaccine. Both conserved end residues are part of each CDR3. The D gene is left open where the match is weak. For some rows the clone size is stated as once, few or many, or as a class when expanded; others skip it.

clone_size | j_call | v_call | d_call | cdr3_nt | cdr3_aa
NA | TRBJ1-1 | TRBV4-1 | NA | TGCGCCAGCAGCCAAGATTTCGGGGAGAAACCTAAACGAGCTTTCTTT | CASSQDFGEKPKRAFF
NA | TRBJ1-5 | TRBV7-2 | TRBD1 | TGTGCCAGCAGCTTAGCTAACATTGGAGTACGAGGGGGCCATAGGTTTCAGCCCCAGCATTTT | CASSLANIGVRGGHRFQPQHF
NA | TRBJ2-1 | TRBV20-1 | NA | TGCAGTGCTAGACGGGTCATGGTCCCCTACAATGAGCAGTTCTTC | CSARRVMVPYNEQFF
NA | TRBJ2-1 | TRBV6-2/TRBV6-3 | TRBD2 | TGTGCCAGCAGAGGCCCGGGGGGAGCGTGGGCAAATGAGCAGTTCTTC | CASRGPGGAWANEQFF
NA | TRBJ2-1 | TRBV11-1 | TRBD2 | TGTGCCAGCAGCTTCGAGAGGGGACTATTATTGGGTGAGCAGTTCTTC | CASSFERGLLLGEQFF
NA | TRBJ1-5 | TRBV20-1 | NA | TGCAGTGCTAGAGGGACAGTTCTTCAGCCCCAGCATTTT | CSARGTVLQPQHF
few | TRBJ2-3 | TRBV6-1 | TRBD1 | TGTGCCAGCACCACAAGACAGGGTGGCACAGATACGCAGTATTTT | CASTTRQGGTDTQYF
NA | TRBJ1-5 | TRBV6-6 | TRBD1 | TGTGCCAGCAGGGGACAGGGAGGGAAGCCCCAGCATTTT | CASRGQGGKPQHF
few | TRBJ2-7 | TRBV4-2 | NA | TGTGCCAGCAGCCAAGCTGGCCGGGACTACGAGCAGTACTTC | CASSQAGRDYEQYF
many | TRBJ2-3 | TRBV6-5 | TRBD2 | TGTGCCAGCAGTTCCGATCGAGCGGGGGGGCCATCAGATACGCAGTATTTT | CASSSDRAGGPSDTQYF
few | TRBJ1-2 | TRBV20-1 | TRBD1 | TGCAGTGCGGCGGACAGGGCCAACTATGGCTACACCTTC | CSAADRANYGYTF
NA | TRBJ1-5 | TRBV4-1 | NA | TGCGCCAGCAGCCAAGAATGGGCAAATCAGCCCCAGCATTTT | CASSQEWANQPQHF
few | TRBJ1-5 | TRBV7-8 | NA | TGTGCCAGCAGCCGTGGGGCAGGGGTAGGCAATCAGCCCCAGCATTTT | CASSRGAGVGNQPQHF
NA | TRBJ2-3 | TRBV6-1 | NA | TGTGCCAGCACAGGGTTCGCGGCGAGGACGGATACGCAGTATTTT | CASTGFAARTDTQYF
few | TRBJ2-4 | TRBV12-3/TRBV12-4 | TRBD2 | TGTGCCAGCACATTAGCGGGAGGAGCCAAAAACATTCAGTACTTC | CASTLAGGAKNIQYF
NA | TRBJ2-3 | TRBV6-1 | NA | TGTGCCAGCACCGCGAATACGGACAATCGGTATTTT | CASTANTDNRYF
NA | TRBJ1-3 | TRBV20-1 | NA | TGCAGTGCTAGTAGGGGTTCGGAAGGAAACACCATATATTTT | CSASRGSEGNTIYF